The T cell receptor (beta chain) under discussion was sequenced for a study of identical twins. Notes on the study in general: For cord blood, abundant beta clonotypes had fewer insertions, unlike memory repertoires, which showed none. Models predicted less out-of-frame TCR alpha sharing in monozygotic twins than was found.

Using its own MiXCR run on the 5' RACE reads, TCRdb lists one record per CDR3 protein. This sample carries about 520,000 distinct CDR3 sequences, roughly a fifth of them seen once, and the ten largest clones take roughly 0.9%. The V end lost 3 bases, the J end lost 5 bases, and 17 bases lay between the germline ends. This CDR3 has 16 residues. Germline-derived CDR1 and CDR2 are SGDLS and YYNGEE. This clonotype was detected only a few times. Antigen: not known. These records were also assigned to another study, of T cells expressing NK-cell markers. In that study: Of eight sequenced donors, seven were HCMV-seropositive and one HCMV-seronegative.

The rearrangement uses TRBV9 and TRBJ2-2, with D perhaps matching TRBD1 or TRBD2 (5 bases each). The sequencing sample was made of CD4+ T cells sorted from blood. The origin of this receptor is a woman in her late teens or twenties in good health. CDR3 loop: CASSGGTARGTGELFF. The DNA of the CDR3 is TGTGCCAGCAGCGGAGGGACCGCACGAGGGACCGGGGAGCTGTTTTTT.